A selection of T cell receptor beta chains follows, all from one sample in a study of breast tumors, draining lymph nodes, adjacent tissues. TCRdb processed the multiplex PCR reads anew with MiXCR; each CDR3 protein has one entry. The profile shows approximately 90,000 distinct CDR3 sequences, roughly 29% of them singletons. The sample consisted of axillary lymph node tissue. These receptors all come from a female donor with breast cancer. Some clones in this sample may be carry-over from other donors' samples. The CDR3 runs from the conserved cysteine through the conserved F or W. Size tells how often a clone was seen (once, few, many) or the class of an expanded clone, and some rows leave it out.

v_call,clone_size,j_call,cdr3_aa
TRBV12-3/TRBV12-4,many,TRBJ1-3,CASNIGTAGNTIYF
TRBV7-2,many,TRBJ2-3,CASSPSTDTQYF
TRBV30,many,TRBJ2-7,CAYAQRYEQYF
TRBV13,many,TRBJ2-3,CASSLRGPSTDTQYF
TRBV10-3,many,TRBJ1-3,CAISRGTGSSGNTIYF
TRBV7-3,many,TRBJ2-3,CASEPGGDTQYF
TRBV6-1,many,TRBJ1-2,CASSALGQTTNYGYTF
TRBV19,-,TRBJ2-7,CASSPPGLAGGPGRSYEQYF
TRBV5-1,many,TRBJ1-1,CASSMEGAGRDTEAFF
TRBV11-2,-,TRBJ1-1,CACSLIRTGNTEAFF
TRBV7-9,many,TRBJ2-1,CASSFTSGRVQEQFF
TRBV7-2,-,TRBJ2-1,CASSPLWSSSHSAGGGNEQFF
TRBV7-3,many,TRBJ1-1,CASSPGTGGTEAFF
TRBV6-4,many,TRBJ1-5,CASSEVPGVQPQHF
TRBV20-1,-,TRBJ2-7,CSARAGGPFVSYEQYF
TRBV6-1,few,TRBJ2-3,CASTHRGQGFTDTQYF
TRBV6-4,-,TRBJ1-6,CASSDSGGQGRSPLHF
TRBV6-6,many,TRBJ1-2,CASGPIRGRQGYTF
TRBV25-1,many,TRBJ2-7,CASSEYKASGRYEQYF
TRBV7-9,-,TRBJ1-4,CASSLGQSINEKLFF
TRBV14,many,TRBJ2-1,CASSQVVAGNEQFF
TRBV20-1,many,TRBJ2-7,CSAIDFEGNYEQYF
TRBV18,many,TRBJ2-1,CASSPVAGNEQFF
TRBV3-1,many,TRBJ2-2,CASSHTSGSGGELFF
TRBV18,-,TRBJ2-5,CASSMGQYQETQYF
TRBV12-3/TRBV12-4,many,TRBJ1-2,CASSLGDRPNYGYTF
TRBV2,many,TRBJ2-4,CASTERRGDAKNIQYF
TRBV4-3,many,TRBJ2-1,CASSQDTGGPSYNEQFF
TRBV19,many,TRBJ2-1,CASSTQGGYEQFF
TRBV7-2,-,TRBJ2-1,CASSLGLAGVREGNEQFF
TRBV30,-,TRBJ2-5,CAWSAGDRFSQYVTQYF
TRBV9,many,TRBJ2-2,CASSPDAGGGELFF
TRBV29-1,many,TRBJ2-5,CSVEDQVSLQETQYF
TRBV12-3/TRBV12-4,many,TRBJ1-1,CASSLDSQGRTEAFF
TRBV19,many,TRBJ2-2,CASSMQGTGELFF
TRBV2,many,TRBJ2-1,CASRSGTSGRAYNEQFF
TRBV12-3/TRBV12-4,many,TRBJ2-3,CASSLGRRDTQYF
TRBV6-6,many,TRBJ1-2,CASSHSTRGGYTF
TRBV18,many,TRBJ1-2,CASSPGQGSANYGYTF
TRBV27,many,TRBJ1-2,CASSLGGEHGYTF
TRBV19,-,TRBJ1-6,CANSLSDRVLYNSPIHF
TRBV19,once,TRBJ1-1,CASSRTGGSTEAFF
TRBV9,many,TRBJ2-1,CASSGASGETYNEQFF
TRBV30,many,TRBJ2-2,CAWTKHPSGELFF
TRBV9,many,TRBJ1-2,CASSVGQGANYGYTF